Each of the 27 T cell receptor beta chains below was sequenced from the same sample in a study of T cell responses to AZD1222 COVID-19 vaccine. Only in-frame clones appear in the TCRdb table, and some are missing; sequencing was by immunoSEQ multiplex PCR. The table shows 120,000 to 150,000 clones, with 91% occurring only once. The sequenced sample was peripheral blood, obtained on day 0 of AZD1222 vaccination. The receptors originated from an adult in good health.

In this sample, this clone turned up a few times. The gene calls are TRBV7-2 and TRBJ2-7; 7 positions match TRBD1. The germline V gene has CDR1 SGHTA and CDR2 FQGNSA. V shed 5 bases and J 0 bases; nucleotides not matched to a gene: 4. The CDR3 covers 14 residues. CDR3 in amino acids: CASSPRDSSYEQYF. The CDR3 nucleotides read TGTGCCAGCAGCCCACGGGACAGCTCCTACGAGCAGTACTTC.

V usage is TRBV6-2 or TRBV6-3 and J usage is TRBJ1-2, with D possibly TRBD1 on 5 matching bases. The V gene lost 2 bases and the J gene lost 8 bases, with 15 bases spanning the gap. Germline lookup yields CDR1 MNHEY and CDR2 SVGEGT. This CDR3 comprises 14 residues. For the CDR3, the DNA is TGTGCCAGCAGTTACCGACAGATGGCAGGGGGCTACACCTTC. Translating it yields CASSYRQMAGGYTF.

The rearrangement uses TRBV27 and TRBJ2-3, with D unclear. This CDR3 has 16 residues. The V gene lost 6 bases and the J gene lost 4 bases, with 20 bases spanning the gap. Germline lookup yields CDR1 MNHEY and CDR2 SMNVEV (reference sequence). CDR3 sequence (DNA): TGTGCCAGCAGGACGCATGGGCTCCGGGCCCCAGATACGCAGTATTTT. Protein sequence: CASRTHGLRAPDTQYF.

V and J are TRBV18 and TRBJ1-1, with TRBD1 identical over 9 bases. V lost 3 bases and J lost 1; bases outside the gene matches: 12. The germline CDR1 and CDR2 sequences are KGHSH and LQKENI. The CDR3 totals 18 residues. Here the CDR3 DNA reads TGTGCCAGCTCACCGAGGACAGGGGTTATGTGGGGGAACACTGAAGCTTTCTTT. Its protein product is CASSPRTGVMWGNTEAFF.

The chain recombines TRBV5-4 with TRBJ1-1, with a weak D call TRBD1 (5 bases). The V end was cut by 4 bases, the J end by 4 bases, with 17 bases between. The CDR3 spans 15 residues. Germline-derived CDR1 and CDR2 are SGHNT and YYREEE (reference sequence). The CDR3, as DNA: TGTGCCAGCAGCCCGGGTGGGGCTTGGGGCACTGAAGCTTTCTTT. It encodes CASSPGGAWGTEAFF.

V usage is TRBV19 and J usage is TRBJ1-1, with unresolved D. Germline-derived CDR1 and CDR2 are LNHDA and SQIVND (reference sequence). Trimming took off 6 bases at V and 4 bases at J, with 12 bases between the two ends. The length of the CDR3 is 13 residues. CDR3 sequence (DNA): TGTGCCAGTAGGTCCACGGAGGGCACTGAAGCTTTCTTT. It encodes CASRSTEGTEAFF.

In DNA form, the CDR3 reads TGTGCCAGTAGCCCGACAGGCCCGAACACCGGGGAGCTGTTTTTT. Its translation: CASSPTGPNTGELFF. The chain recombines TRBV19 with TRBJ2-2; possibly TRBD1 for D (6 bases). Germline CDR1 is LNHDA and CDR2 is SQIVND (reference sequence). Trimming cost V 6 bases and J 0 bases, with 11 bases left between them. The CDR3 consists of 15 residues.

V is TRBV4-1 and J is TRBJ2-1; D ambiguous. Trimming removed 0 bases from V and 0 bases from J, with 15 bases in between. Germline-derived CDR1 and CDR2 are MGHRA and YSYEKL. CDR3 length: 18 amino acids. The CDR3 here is CASSQDPPMSASYNEQFF. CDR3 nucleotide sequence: TGCGCCAGCAGCCAAGACCCGCCGATGAGCGCCTCCTACAATGAGCAGTTCTTC.

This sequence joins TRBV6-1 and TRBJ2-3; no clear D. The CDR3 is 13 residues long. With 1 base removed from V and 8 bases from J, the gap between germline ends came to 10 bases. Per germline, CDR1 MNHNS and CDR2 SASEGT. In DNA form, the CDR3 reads TGTGCCAGCAGTGAAGGGGTTAGAGGTACGCAGTATTTT. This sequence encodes CASSEGVRGTQYF.

CDR3 protein: CASSLASSGQETQYF. As DNA, the CDR3 is TGTGCCAGCAGTCTGGCCTCTAGCGGCCAAGAGACCCAGTACTTC. This chain links TRBV27 with TRBJ2-5; 7 bases agree with TRBD2. CDR1 and CDR2 (germline): MNHEY, SMNVEV (reference sequence). The V and J ends lost 5 bases and 1 base, in that order; junction bases with no gene match: 7. CDR3 size: 15 residues.

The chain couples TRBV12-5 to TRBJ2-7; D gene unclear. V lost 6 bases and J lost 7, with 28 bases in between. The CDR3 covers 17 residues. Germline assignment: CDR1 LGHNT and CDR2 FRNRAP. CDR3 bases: TGTGCTAGTGGCGGTTTGCAGGTAGCCAGTTTATCCGGAGAGCAGTACTTC. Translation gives CASGGLQVASLSGEQYF.

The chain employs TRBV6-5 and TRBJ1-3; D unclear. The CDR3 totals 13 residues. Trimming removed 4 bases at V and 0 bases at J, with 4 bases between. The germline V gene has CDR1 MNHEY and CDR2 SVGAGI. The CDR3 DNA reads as TGTGCCAGCAGTTGGGGCTCTGGAAACACCATATATTTT. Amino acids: CASSWGSGNTIYF.

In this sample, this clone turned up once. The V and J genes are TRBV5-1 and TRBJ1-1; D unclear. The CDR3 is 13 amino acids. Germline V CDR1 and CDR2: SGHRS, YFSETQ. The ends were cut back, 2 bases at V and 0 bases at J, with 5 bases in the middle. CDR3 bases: TGCGCCAGCAGCTTCGAGTTGAACACTGAAGCTTTCTTT. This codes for CASSFELNTEAFF.

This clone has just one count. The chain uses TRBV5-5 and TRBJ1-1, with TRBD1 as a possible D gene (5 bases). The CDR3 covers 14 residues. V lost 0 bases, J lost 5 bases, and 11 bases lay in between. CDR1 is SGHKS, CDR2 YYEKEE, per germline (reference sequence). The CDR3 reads CASSLEGRLTEAFF. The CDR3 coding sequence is TGTGCCAGCAGCTTGGAGGGGAGGTTGACTGAAGCTTTCTTT.

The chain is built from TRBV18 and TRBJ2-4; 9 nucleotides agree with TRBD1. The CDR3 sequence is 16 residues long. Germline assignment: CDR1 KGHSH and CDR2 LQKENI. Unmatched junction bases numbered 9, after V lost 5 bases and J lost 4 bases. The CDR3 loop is CASSANTGGAKNIQYF. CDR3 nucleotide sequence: TGTGCCAGCTCAGCAAACACAGGGGGCGCGAAAAACATTCAGTACTTC. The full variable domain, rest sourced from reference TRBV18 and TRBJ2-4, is NAGVMQNPRHLVRRRGQEARLRCSPMKGHSHVYWYRQLPEEGLKFMVYLQKENIIDESGMPKERFSAEFPKEGPSILRIQQVVRGDSAAYFCASSANTGGAKNIQYFGAGTRLSVL.

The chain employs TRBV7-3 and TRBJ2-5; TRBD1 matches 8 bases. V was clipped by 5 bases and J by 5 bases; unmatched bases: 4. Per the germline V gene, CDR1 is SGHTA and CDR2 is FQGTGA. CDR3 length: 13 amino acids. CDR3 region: CASSLDRDETQYF. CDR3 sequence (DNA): TGTGCCAGCAGCCTGGACAGGGACGAGACCCAGTACTTC. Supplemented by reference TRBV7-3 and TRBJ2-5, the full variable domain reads GAGVSQTPSNKVTEKGKYVELRCDPISGHTALYWYRQSLGQGPEFLIYFQGTGAADDSGLPNDRFFAVRPEGSVSTLKIQRTERGDSAVYLCASSLDRDETQYFGPGTRLLVL.

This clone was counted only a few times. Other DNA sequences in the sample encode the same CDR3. Here the CDR3 reads CASSAGASTDTQYF. CDR3 coding DNA: TGTGCCAGCAGTGCTGGGGCTAGCACAGATACGCAGTATTTT. This rearrangement joins TRBV6-4 to TRBJ2-3, with D possibly TRBD1 on 5 matching bases. Per the germline V gene, CDR1 is MRHNA and CDR2 is SNTAGT. The CDR3 contains 14 residues. V lost 4 bases, J lost 0 bases, and 8 bases lay in between.

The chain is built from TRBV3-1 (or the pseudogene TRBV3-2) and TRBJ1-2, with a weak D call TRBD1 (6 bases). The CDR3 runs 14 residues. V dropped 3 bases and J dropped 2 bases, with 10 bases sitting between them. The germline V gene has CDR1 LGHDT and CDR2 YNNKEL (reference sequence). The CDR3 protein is CASSQGGQNYGYTF. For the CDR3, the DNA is TGTGCCAGCAGCCAGGGCGGACAGAACTATGGCTACACCTTC.

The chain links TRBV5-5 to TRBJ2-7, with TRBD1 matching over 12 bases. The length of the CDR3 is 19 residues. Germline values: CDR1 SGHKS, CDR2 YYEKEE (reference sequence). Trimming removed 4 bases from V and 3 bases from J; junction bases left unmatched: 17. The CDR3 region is CASSLPSLRDRGQNYEQYF. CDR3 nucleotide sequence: TGTGCCAGCAGCCTACCAAGCCTCAGGGACAGGGGGCAAAACTACGAGCAGTACTTC. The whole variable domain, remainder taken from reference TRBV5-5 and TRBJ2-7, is DAGVTQSPTHLIKTRGQQVTLRCSPISGHKSVSWYQQVLGQGPQFIFQYYEKEERGRGNFPDRFSARQFPNYSSELNVNALLLGDSALYLCASSLPSLRDRGQNYEQYFGPGTRLTVT.

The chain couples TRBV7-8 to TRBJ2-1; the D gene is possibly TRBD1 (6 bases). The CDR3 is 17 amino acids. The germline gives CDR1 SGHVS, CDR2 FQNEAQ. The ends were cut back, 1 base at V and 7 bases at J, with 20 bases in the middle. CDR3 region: CASSLDLRALRGNEQFF. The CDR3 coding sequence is TGTGCCAGCAGCTTAGATCTTCGGGCCCTAAGGGGGAATGAGCAGTTCTTC.

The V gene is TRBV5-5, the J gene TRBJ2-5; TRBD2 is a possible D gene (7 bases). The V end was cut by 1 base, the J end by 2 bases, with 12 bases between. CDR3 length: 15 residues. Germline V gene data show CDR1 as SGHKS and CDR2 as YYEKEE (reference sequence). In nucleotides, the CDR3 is TGTGCCAGCAGCTTGATGGGGAGGGGGCAAGAGACCCAGTACTTC. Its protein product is CASSLMGRGQETQYF. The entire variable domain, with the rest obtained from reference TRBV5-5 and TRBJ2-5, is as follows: DAGVTQSPTHLIKTRGQQVTLRCSPISGHKSVSWYQQVLGQGPQFIFQYYEKEERGRGNFPDRFSARQFPNYSSELNVNALLLGDSALYLCASSLMGRGQETQYFGPGTRLLVL.

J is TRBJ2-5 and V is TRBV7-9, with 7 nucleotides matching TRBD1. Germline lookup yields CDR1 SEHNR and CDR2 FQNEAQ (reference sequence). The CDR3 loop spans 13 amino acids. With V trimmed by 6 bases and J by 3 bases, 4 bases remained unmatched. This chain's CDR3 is CASSSGTEETQYF. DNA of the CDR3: TGTGCCAGCAGTTCCGGGACAGAAGAGACCCAGTACTTC.

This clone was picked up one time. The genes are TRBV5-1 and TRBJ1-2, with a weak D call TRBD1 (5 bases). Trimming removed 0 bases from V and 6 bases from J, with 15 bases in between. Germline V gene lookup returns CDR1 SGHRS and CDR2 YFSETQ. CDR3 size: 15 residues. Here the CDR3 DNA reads TGCGCCAGCAGCTTGGGGCAGGGCGGAATGAATGGCTACACCTTC. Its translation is CASSLGQGGMNGYTF.

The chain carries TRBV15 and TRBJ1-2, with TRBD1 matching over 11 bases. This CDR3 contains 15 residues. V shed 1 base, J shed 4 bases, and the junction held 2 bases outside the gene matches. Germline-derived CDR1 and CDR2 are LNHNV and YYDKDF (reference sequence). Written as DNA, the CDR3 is TGTGCCACCAGCAGAGCTGGGACAGGGGGCTATGGCTACACCTTC. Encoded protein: CATSRAGTGGYGYTF.

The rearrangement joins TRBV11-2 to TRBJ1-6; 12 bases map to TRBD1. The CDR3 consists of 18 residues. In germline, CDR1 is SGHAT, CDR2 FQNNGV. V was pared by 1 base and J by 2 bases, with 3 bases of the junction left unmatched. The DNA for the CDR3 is TGTGCCAGCAGCTTAGTCGGGACAGGGGGCACCTATAATTCACCCCTCCACTTT. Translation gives CASSLVGTGGTYNSPLHF.

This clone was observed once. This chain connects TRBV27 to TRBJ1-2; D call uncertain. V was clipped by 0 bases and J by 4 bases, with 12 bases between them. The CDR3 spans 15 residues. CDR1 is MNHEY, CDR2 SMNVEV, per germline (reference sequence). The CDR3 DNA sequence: TGTGCCAGCAGTTTATCGTCCGACCCACGCTATGGCTACACCTTC. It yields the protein CASSLSSDPRYGYTF.

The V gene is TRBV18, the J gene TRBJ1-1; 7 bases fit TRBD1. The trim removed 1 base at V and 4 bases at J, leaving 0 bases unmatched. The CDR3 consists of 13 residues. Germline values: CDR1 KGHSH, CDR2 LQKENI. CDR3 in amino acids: CASSPRDSTEAFF. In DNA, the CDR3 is TGTGCCAGCTCACCACGGGACAGCACTGAAGCTTTCTTT.